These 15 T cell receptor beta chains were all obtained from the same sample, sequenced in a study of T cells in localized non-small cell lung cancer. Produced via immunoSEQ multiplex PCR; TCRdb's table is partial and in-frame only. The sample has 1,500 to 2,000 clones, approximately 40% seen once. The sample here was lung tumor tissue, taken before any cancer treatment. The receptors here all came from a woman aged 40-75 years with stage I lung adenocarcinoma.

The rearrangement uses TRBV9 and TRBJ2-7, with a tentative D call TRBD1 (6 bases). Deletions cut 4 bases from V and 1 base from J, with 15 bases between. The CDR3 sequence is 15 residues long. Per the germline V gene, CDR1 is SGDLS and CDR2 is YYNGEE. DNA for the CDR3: TGTGCCAGCAGCCGGGACACTACCCGTTCCTACGAGCAGTACTTC. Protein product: CASSRDTTRSYEQYF. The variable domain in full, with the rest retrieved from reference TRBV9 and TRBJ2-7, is DSGVTQTPKHLITATGQRVTLRCSPRSGDLSVYWYQQSLDQGLQFLIQYYNGEERAKGNILERFSAQQFPDLHSELNLSSLELGDSALYFCASSRDTTRSYEQYFGPGTRLTVT.

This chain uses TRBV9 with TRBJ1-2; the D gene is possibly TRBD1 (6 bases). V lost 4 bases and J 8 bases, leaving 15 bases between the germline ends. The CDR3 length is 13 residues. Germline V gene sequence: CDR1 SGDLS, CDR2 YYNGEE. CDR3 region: CASSIQQGGGYTF. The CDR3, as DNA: TGTGCCAGCAGCATACAACAGGGAGGGGGCTACACCTTC.

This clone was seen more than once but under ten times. The CDR3 sequence: CASSHHGTLDQPQHF. The CDR3 DNA sequence: TGCGCCAGCAGCCACCACGGGACCTTAGATCAGCCCCAGCATTTT. The V gene is TRBV1, the J gene TRBJ1-5. TRBV1 is noted as a pseudogene. There are 15 residues in the CDR3.

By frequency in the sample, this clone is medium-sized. The CDR3 region has the DNA TGTGCCATCAGTGAGGGAACAGGGTCTAGCTTAGCGAACACTGAAGCTTTCTTT. Protein sequence: CAISEGTGSSLANTEAFF. The rearrangement joins TRBV10-3 to TRBJ1-1, with D perhaps TRBD1 (6 bases). V was pared by 2 bases and J by 1 base, with 20 bases between. Germline assignment: CDR1 ENHRY and CDR2 SYGVKD. The CDR3 is 18 residues long.

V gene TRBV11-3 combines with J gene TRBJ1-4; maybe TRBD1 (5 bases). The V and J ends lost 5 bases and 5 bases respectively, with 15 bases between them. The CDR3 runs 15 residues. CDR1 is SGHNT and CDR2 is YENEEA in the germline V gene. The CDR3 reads CASSTPGTANEKLFF. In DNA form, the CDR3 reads TGTGCCAGCAGCACCCCCGGGACGGCGAATGAAAAACTGTTTTTT. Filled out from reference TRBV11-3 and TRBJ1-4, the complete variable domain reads EAGVVQSPRYKIIEKKQPVAFWCNPISGHNTLYWYLQNLGQGPELLIRYENEEAVDDSQLPKDRFSAERLKGVDSTLKIQPAELGDSAVYLCASSTPGTANEKLFFGSGTQLSVL.

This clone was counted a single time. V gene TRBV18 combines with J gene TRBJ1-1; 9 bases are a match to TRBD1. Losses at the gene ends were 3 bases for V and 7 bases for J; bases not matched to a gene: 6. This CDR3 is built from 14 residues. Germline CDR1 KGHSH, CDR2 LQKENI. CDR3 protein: CASSPRTGAIEAFF. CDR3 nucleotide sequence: TGTGCCAGCTCACCCAGGACAGGGGCCATTGAAGCTTTCTTT.

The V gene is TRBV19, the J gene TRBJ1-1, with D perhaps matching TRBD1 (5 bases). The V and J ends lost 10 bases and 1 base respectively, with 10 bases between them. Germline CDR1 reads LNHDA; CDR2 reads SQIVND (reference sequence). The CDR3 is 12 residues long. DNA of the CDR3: TGTGCCACCATAGGACAGAACACTGAAGCTTTCTTT. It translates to CATIGQNTEAFF.

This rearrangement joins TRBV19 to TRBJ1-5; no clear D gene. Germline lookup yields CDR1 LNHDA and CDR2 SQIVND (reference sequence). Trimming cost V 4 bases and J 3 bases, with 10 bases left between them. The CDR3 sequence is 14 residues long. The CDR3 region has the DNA TGTGCCAGTAGTACGAGTTCCGCCAATCAGCCCCAGCATTTT. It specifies CASSTSSANQPQHF.

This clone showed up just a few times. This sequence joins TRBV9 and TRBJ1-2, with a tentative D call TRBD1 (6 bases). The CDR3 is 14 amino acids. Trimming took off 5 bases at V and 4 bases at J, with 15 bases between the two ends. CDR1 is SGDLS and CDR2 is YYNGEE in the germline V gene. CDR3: CASSPMSGVYGYTF. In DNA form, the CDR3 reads TGTGCCAGCAGTCCCATGTCAGGGGTCTATGGCTACACCTTC.

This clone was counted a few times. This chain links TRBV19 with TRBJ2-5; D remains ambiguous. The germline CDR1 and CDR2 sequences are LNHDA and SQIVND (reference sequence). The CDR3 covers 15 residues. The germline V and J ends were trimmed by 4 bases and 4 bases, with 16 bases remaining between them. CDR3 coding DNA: TGTGCCAGTAGTACGTCCGCCTATTCCCGAGAGACCCAGTACTTC. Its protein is CASSTSAYSRETQYF.

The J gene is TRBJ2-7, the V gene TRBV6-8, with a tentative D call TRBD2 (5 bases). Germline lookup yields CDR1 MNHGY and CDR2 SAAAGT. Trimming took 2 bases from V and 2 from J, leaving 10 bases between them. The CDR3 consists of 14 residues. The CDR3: CASSYAGRAYEQYF. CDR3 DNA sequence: TGTGCCAGCAGTTACGCGGGTAGGGCCTACGAGCAGTACTTC.

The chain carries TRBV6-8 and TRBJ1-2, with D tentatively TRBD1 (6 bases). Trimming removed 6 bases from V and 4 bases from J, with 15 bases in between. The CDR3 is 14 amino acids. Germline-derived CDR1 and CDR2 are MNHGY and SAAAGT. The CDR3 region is CASRLEQGIYGYTF. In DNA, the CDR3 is TGTGCCAGCAGACTCGAACAGGGAATCTATGGCTACACCTTC.

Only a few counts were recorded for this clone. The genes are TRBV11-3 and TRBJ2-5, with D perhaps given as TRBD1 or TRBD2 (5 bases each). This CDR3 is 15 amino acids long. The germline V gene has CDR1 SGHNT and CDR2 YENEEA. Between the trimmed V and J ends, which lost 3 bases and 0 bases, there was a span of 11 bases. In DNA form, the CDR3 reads TGTGCCAGCAGCTTGAGAGGGGCCAACCAAGAGACCCAGTACTTC. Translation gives CASSLRGANQETQYF.

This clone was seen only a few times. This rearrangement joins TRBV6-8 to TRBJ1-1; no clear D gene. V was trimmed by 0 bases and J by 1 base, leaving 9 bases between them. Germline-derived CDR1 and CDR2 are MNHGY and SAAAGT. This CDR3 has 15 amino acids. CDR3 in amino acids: CASSYSMYGNTEAFF. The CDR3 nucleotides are TGTGCCAGCAGTTACTCGATGTATGGGAACACTGAAGCTTTCTTT.

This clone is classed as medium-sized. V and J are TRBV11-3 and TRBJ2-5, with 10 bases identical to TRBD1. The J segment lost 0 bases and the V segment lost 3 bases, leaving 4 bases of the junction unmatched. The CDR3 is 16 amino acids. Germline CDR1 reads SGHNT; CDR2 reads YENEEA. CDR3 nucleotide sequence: TGTGCCAGCAGCTTGACAGGGGGCCTCGACCAAGAGACCCAGTACTTC. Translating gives CASSLTGGLDQETQYF.